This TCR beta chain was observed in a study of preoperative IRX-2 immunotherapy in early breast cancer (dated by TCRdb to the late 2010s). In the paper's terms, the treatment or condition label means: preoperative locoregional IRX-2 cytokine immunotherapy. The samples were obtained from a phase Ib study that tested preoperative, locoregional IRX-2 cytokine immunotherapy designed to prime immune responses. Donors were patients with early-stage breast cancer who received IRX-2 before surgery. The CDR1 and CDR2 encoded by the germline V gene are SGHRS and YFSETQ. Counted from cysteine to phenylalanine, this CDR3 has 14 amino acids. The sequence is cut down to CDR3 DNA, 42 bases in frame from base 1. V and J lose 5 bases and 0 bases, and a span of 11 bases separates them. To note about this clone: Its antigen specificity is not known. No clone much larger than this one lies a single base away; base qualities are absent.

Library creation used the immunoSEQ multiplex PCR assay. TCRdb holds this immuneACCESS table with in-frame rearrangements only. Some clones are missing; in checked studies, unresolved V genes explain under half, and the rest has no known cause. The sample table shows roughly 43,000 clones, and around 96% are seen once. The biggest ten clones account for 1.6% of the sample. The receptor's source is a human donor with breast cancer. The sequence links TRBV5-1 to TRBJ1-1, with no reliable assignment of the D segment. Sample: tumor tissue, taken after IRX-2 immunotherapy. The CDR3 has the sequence CASRSESVNTEAFF. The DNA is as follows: TGCGCCAGCAGGTCCGAATCAGTGAACACTGAAGCTTTCTTT.